The present entry profiles one T cell receptor beta chain with its context. Its antigen is not identified. This sample was included in a study of OX40 agonist ivuxolimab in advanced cancers. This CDR3 spans 14 amino acids. The germline V gene has CDR1 ENHRY and CDR2 SYGVKD. Trimming removed 2 bases from V and 1 base from J; junction bases left unmatched: 0. Profiling relied on immunoSEQ multiplex PCR, and the TCRdb table lists in-frame clones only, not all of them. The sample yields 96,000 or so clones, about 92% seen once. Systemic immunosuppression or a history of autoimmune disease excluded patients. Study results and limitations: Among the lowest peripheral clonal expansion occurred in 0.1-3.0 mg/kg partial responders.

The TCR originated in an adult with an advanced solid tumor such as melanoma, head and neck, liver or kidney cancer. Sequenced material: CD4+ or CD8+ T cells sorted from blood, taken in a trial of the OX40 agonist ivuxolimab. This chain connects TRBV10-3 to TRBJ2-7, with 9 bases matching TRBD2. The CDR3, as DNA: TGTGCCATCAGTGAGGCGGGAGGGTCCTACGAGCAGTACTTC. Amino acids: CAISEAGGSYEQYF.